The T cell receptor beta chain under discussion was sequenced for a study of control samples from healthy donors and cancer patients. Only in-frame clones appear in the TCRdb table, and some are missing; sequencing was by immunoSEQ multiplex PCR. The table has about 180,000 clones, 90% seen once; the top ten hold 1.1% to 1.5%. The V gene lost 3 bases and the J gene lost 2 bases, with 12 bases spanning the gap. The CDR3 loop spans 15 amino acids. Looked up from germline, CDR1 is SGHDT and CDR2 is YYEEEE. The sequence was collected from a woman in her forties or fifties in good health. This chain uses TRBV5-6 with TRBJ1-3; tentative D call: TRBD1 (5 bases). Sequencing used blood. As DNA, the CDR3 is TGTGCCAGCAGCTCACTTCAGGGTGCTGGAAACACCATATATTTT. This gives the protein CASSSLQGAGNTIYF.